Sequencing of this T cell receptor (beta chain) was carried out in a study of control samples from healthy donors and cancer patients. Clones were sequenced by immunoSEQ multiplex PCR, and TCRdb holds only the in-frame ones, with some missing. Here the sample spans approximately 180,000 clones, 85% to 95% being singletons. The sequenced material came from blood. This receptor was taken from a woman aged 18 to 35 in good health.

The CDR3, as DNA: TGTGCCAGCAGTTACTCTAGCGGGGGTCTCAATGAGCAGTTCTTC. Its translation: CASSYSSGGLNEQFF. The rearrangement joins TRBV6-5 to TRBJ2-1; the match to TRBD2 covers 9 bases. From germline, CDR1 is MNHEY and CDR2 SVGAGI. V shed 0 bases and J 6 bases; nucleotides not matched to a gene: 3. CDR3 length: 15 residues.